These 31 T cell receptor beta chains came from one sample sequenced in a study of T cells in Graves' hyperthyroidism and ophthalmopathy. It was RNA transcripts that yielded the amplified TCR beta CDR3 regions. The TCR CDR3 was amplified in a first-round RT-PCR using the HTBI primer set. TCRdb fed the multiplex PCR reads into MiXCR, producing one record per CDR3 protein. The table records hundreds of thousands of distinct CDR3 sequences, approximately 42% of them present only once. Sequencing was carried out using peripheral blood or thyroid tissue (not recorded which). The receptors were sampled from an adult man with Graves' disease, either hyperthyroidism or ophthalmopathy (not recorded which).

This clonotype has ten or more counts. The rearrangement links TRBV2 to TRBJ1-1; perhaps TRBD1 as D (5 bases). Trimming left V 4 bases short and J 1 base short, with 13 bases between. The CDR3 is 15 amino acids. The germline CDR1 and CDR2 sequences are SNHLY and FYNNEI. For the CDR3, the DNA is TGTGCCAGCAGTGCCCCGGGACCCTCGAACACTGAAGCTTTCTTT. As protein: CASSAPGPSNTEAFF.

This chain uses TRBV29-1 with TRBJ1-6; possible D gene TRBD1, 5 bases. V was clipped by 4 bases and J by 3 bases, with 10 bases between them. The CDR3 totals 14 residues. Per the germline V gene, CDR1 is SQVTM and CDR2 is ANQGSEA. The CDR3 DNA follows: TGCAGCGTTGTCAGGGAGGGCTATAATTCACCCCTCCACTTT. This encodes CSVVREGYNSPLHF.

The chain joins TRBV7-9 to TRBJ2-2; D unclear. The germline V gene has CDR1 SEHNR and CDR2 FQNEAQ (reference sequence). The CDR3 length is 15 residues. Trimming took 5 bases from V and 1 from J, leaving 11 bases between them. CDR3 region: CASSPSWGNTGELFF. Here the CDR3 DNA reads TGTGCCAGCAGCCCATCCTGGGGGAACACCGGGGAGCTGTTTTTT. The whole variable domain, remainder taken from reference TRBV7-9 and TRBJ2-2, is DTGVSQNPRHKITKRGQNVTFRCDPISEHNRLYWYRQTLGQGPEFLTYFQNEAQLEKSRLLSDRFSAERPKGSFSTLEIQRTEQGDSAMYLCASSPSWGNTGELFFGEGSRLTVL.

The chain uses TRBV29-1 and TRBJ1-2; unclear D gene. Germline V gene lookup returns CDR1 SQVTM and CDR2 ANQGSEA. V was cut by 6 bases and J by 1 base, with 21 bases left in between. This CDR3 is built from 16 residues. The DNA for the CDR3 is TGCAGCGTGGGGATCCGAGGAACTGAATTTAACTATGGCTACACCTTC. The encoded protein is CSVGIRGTEFNYGYTF.

Concerning this clonotype: A much larger clone is a single base away; this may be a read error. V is TRBV20-1 and J is TRBJ1-3; 7 nucleotides align to TRBD1. With V trimmed by 1 base and J by 0 bases, 3 bases remained unmatched. Per the germline V gene, CDR1 is DFQATT and CDR2 is SNEGSKA (reference sequence). The CDR3 is 15 amino acids. As DNA, the CDR3 is TGCAGTGCTAGAGGTGGGACAGCCTCTGGAAACACCATATATTTT. The encoded protein is CSARGGTASGNTIYF.

This clonotype was seen ten or more times. V usage is TRBV20-1 and J usage is TRBJ1-1, with 8 nucleotides matching TRBD1. The trim removed 5 bases at V and 4 bases at J, leaving 3 bases unmatched. The CDR3 spans 12 residues. From germline, CDR1 is DFQATT and CDR2 SNEGSKA (reference sequence). As DNA, the CDR3 is TGCAGTGCTTTTGGGACAGGCACTGAAGCTTTCTTT. Residues: CSAFGTGTEAFF.

CDR3 nucleotide sequence: TGCAGCGCCGGGACAGGGTACGAGCATTTT. This gives the protein CSAGTGYEHF. This chain uses TRBV29-1 with TRBJ1-5; TRBD1 matches 9 bases. CDR3 size: 10 residues. Germline V gene data show CDR1 as SQVTM and CDR2 as ANQGSEA. V gave up 7 bases and J gave up 14 bases; unmatched junction bases: 6.

The genes are TRBV24-1 and TRBJ1-5; D gene unclear. The CDR3 is made up of 15 amino acids. Trimming stripped 4 bases from V and 2 bases from J, with 11 bases between. The germline V gene encodes CDR1 KGHDR and CDR2 SFDVKD. CDR3 nucleotide sequence: TGTGCCACCAGTGACCCCAGGTTAGGCAATCAGCCCCAGCATTTT. Residues: CATSDPRLGNQPQHF.

V gene TRBV7-2 combines with J gene TRBJ1-3; the D gene is possibly TRBD1 (6 bases). The CDR3 runs to 15 residues. Germline CDR1 SGHTA, CDR2 FQGNSA. With 5 bases removed from V and 4 bases from J, the gap between germline ends came to 15 bases. CDR3 protein: CASSPRGATGNTIYF. CDR3 in DNA: TGTGCCAGCAGCCCCCGGGGGGCTACAGGAAACACCATATATTTT.

As concerns this clonotype: The conserved phenylalanine or tryptophan normally closing the CDR3 is absent here, so this likely arose from a read error. It is unclear where the CDR3 begins or ends on the DNA, so no DNA is shown, and the CDR3 is as TCRdb lists it. The rearrangement links TRBV24-1 to TRBJ2-5; the table's D call, TRBD1, has no DNA check behind it. Ends included, the CDR3 has 12 residues. CDR1 and CDR2 (germline): KGHDR, SFDVKD. This chain's CDR3 is CATSDWGGTLNT.

Ten or more counts support this clonotype. The chain joins TRBV20-1 to TRBJ2-5; D possibly corresponds to TRBD2 (5 bases). The CDR3 totals 13 residues. CDR1 and CDR2 from the germline V gene are DFQATT and SNEGSKA (reference sequence). V gave up 2 bases and J gave up 1 base, with 8 bases separating them. The CDR3 DNA sequence: TGCAGTGCTAGACCGGCGGGCCAAGAGACCCAGTACTTC. Translation: CSARPAGQETQYF.

The rearrangement uses TRBV2 and TRBJ1-5, with D possibly being TRBD1 (6 bases). Germline V CDR1 and CDR2: SNHLY, FYNNEI. The CDR3 contains 15 residues. V was cut by 5 bases and J by 3 bases, with 14 bases left in between. As DNA, the CDR3 is TGTGCCAGCAGTTTTGGGGGACATTACAATCAGCCCCAGCATTTT. It yields the protein CASSFGGHYNQPQHF. The complete variable domain, with remaining parts taken from reference TRBV2 and TRBJ1-5, reads EPEVTQTPSHQVTQMGQEVILRCVPISNHLYFYWYRQILGQKVEFLVSFYNNEISEKSEIFDDQFSVERPDGSNFTLKIRSTKLEDSAMYFCASSFGGHYNQPQHFGDGTRLSIL.

The chain employs TRBV15 and TRBJ1-6; D remains unclear. The CDR3 covers 14 residues. Trimming removed 3 bases from V and 5 bases from J, with 8 bases in between. CDR1 LNHNV and CDR2 YYDKDF come from the germline V gene (reference sequence). CDR3: CATSSRDHNSPLHF. In nucleotides, the CDR3 is TGTGCCACCAGCAGTAGGGATCATAATTCACCCCTCCACTTT.

This chain links TRBV29-1 with TRBJ2-5; D possibly matches TRBD1 or TRBD2 (5 bases each). The CDR3 has 13 residues. The germline V and J ends were trimmed by 3 bases and 2 bases, with 10 bases remaining between them. The germline CDR1 and CDR2 sequences are SQVTM and ANQGSEA. In DNA form, the CDR3 reads TGCAGCGTTGACGGGGCTGATCAAGAGACCCAGTACTTC. This translates into CSVDGADQETQYF.

This clonotype was seen at least ten times. This chain uses TRBV7-9 with TRBJ1-2; no clear D gene. The CDR3 spans 17 residues. The V and J ends lost 2 bases and 7 bases respectively, with 23 bases between them. The V gene's germline CDR1 is SEHNR and CDR2 FQNEAQ (reference sequence). CDR3 loop: CASSLSAGTSLTLGYTF. The DNA of the CDR3 is TGTGCCAGCAGCTTATCGGCGGGCACATCCTTAACTCTTGGCTACACCTTC.

The chain carries TRBV11-1 and TRBJ1-1, with D tentatively TRBD1 (5 bases). V was shortened by 6 bases and J by 11 bases, with 25 bases between the two germline ends. The length of the CDR3 is 15 residues. CDR1 and CDR2 from the germline V gene are SGHAT and FQDESV (reference sequence). In DNA form, the CDR3 reads TGTGCCAGCAGTTACTCGTCGAAGGGACCTGGTACGGCTTTCTTT. Its translation is CASSYSSKGPGTAFF.

This sequence joins TRBV15 and TRBJ2-7; 11 bases map to TRBD1. The J segment lost 9 bases and the V segment lost 0 bases, leaving 7 bases of the junction unmatched. The CDR3 is made up of 15 amino acids. The germline V gene has CDR1 LNHNV and CDR2 YYDKDF (reference sequence). The CDR3 region is CATSRDRAGTGGQYF. As DNA, the CDR3 is TGTGCCACCAGCAGAGATCGCGCCGGGACAGGGGGGCAGTACTTC. Based on the CDR3 plus reference TRBV15 and TRBJ2-7, the full variable domain is DAMVIQNPRYQVTQFGKPVTLSCSQTLNHNVMYWYQQKSSQAPKLLFHYYDKDFNNEADTPDNFQSRRPNTSFCFLDIRSPGLGDTAMYLCATSRDRAGTGGQYFGPGTRLTVT.

This clonotype was recorded a few times. The chain carries TRBV2 and TRBJ2-5; no firm D call. Trimming shortened V by 10 bases and J by 1 base, and 19 bases separated the two germline ends. The CDR3 consists of 15 residues. CDR1 is SNHLY and CDR2 is FYNNEI in the germline V gene. DNA of the CDR3: TGTGCCACCACGTACCCTCCTGAAATCCAAGAGACCCAGTACTTC. It yields the protein CATTYPPEIQETQYF.

The rearrangement links TRBV11-2 to TRBJ2-5; the D gene is possibly TRBD2 (6 bases). Germline V gives CDR1 SGHAT, CDR2 FQNNGV. The V gene lost 2 bases and the J gene lost 5 bases, with 12 bases spanning the gap. This CDR3 spans 14 amino acids. CDR3 nucleotides: TGTGCCAGCAGCTTACCGGAGGGGTGGGAGACCCAGTACTTC. Protein product: CASSLPEGWETQYF.

In this sample, this clonotype turned up many times. The chain employs TRBV19 and TRBJ1-1, with a possible D match to TRBD1 (5 bases). The CDR3 spans 13 residues. Germline V gene data show CDR1 as LNHDA and CDR2 as SQIVND (reference sequence). Between the trimmed V and J ends, which lost 8 bases and 3 bases, there was a span of 13 bases. CDR3 in amino acids: CASGDQSYTEAFF. The CDR3 DNA follows: TGTGCCAGTGGGGACCAAAGTTACACTGAAGCTTTCTTT.

This clonotype has just a few counts. V gene TRBV20-1 combines with J gene TRBJ1-2; 7 bases are a match to TRBD1. Germline CDR1 reads DFQATT; CDR2 reads SNEGSKA (reference sequence). The V gene end was trimmed by 1 base and the J gene end by 3 bases; junction bases not matched to a gene: 11. The CDR3 consists of 16 residues. The DNA of the CDR3 is TGCAGTGCTAGAGCCGGGACAGAGTCCGTCTACTATGGCTACACCTTC. As protein: CSARAGTESVYYGYTF.

This clonotype has at least ten counts. The rearrangement joins TRBV7-9 to TRBJ1-2, with TRBD1 matching over 7 bases. The germline CDR1 and CDR2 sequences are SEHNR and FQNEAQ (reference sequence). This CDR3 has 15 amino acids. V lost 5 bases, J lost 8 bases, and 14 bases stayed unmatched. CDR3 coding DNA: TGTGCCAGCAGCCGCGTTAACGCAGGGGGTCACGGCTACACCTTC. It is translated as CASSRVNAGGHGYTF.

The chain joins TRBV19 to TRBJ1-1; a possible D gene is TRBD1 (5 bases). Germline CDR1 and CDR2: LNHDA and SQIVND (reference sequence). The V end was cut by 4 bases, the J end by 11 bases, with 14 bases between. This CDR3 has 12 amino acids. Written as DNA, the CDR3 is TGTGCCAGTAGTACCGCGTGGGGGACGGCTTTCTTT. Residues: CASSTAWGTAFF.

In its sample, this clonotype was seen a few times. The rearrangement uses TRBV6-1 and TRBJ1-2, with a possible D match to TRBD1 (6 bases). V lost 3 bases, J lost 8 bases, and 10 bases lay in between. The CDR3 contains 12 residues. Per germline, CDR1 MNHNS and CDR2 SASEGT. The CDR3 loop is CASSEQGQGYTF. The CDR3 region has the DNA TGTGCCAGCAGTGAGCAGGGACAAGGCTACACCTTC.

For this clonotype: The junction departs from germline at one end; a sequencing error may be responsible. The V and J genes are TRBV19 and TRBJ1-2; 8 bases are a match to TRBD1. The germline gives CDR1 LNHDA, CDR2 SQIVND (reference sequence). This CDR3 has 13 amino acids. Written as DNA, the CDR3 is TGCGTCAGCAGCTTGACAGGGGAGGTTGGCTACACCTTC. Its protein is CVSSLTGEVGYTF.

V usage is TRBV5-1 and J usage is TRBJ1-4, with a tentative D call TRBD1 (6 bases). V was cut by 1 base and J by 7 bases, with 14 bases left in between. CDR3 length: 15 amino acids. CDR1 and CDR2 from the germline V gene are SGHRS and YFSETQ. The CDR3, as DNA: TGCGCCAGCAGCTTGACGGCAGGGGTTATTGAAAAACTGTTTTTT. It translates to CASSLTAGVIEKLFF.

This clonotype was observed at least ten times. The chain uses TRBV19 and TRBJ2-2; 11 bases align to TRBD1. After removal of 5 bases from V and 7 bases from J, the junction contained 6 bases not matched to a gene. The germline V gene has CDR1 LNHDA and CDR2 SQIVND (reference sequence). The length of the CDR3 is 15 residues. The CDR3 here is CASSSDRGLGGELFF. The CDR3, as DNA: TGTGCCAGTAGTTCGGACAGGGGGCTGGGCGGGGAGCTGTTTTTT. Full variable domain (missing parts from reference TRBV19 and TRBJ2-2): DGGITQSPKYLFRKEGQNVTLSCEQNLNHDAMYWYRQDPGQGLRLIYYSQIVNDFQKGDIAEGYSVSREKKESFPLTVTSAQKNPTAFYLCASSSDRGLGGELFFGEGSRLTVL.

This clonotype has only a few counts. This chain connects TRBV29-1 to TRBJ2-7; 12 nucleotides match TRBD2. Germline CDR1 SQVTM, CDR2 ANQGSEA. This CDR3 comprises 17 residues. The V gene end was trimmed by 6 bases and the J gene end by 4 bases; junction bases not matched to a gene: 16. CDR3 loop: CSVAGTAGLAGMYEQYF. The CDR3 bases are TGCAGCGTGGCTGGGACGGCCGGACTAGCGGGGATGTACGAGCAGTACTTC.

The sample holds one count of this clonotype. V usage is TRBV5-1 and J usage is TRBJ2-7, with D possibly TRBD2 on 6 matching bases. The CDR3 sequence is 14 residues long. Looked up from germline, CDR1 is SGHRS and CDR2 is YFSETQ. V was trimmed by 10 bases and J by 3 bases, leaving 20 bases between them. CDR3 DNA sequence: TGCGCCGTCAGCCATGGGGGAGGACTCTACGAGCAGTACTTC. Its protein is CAVSHGGGLYEQYF.

This clonotype was recorded many times. The rearrangement uses TRBV15 and TRBJ1-1, with D possibly matching TRBD1 (5 bases). Trimming stripped 2 bases from V and 4 bases from J, with 11 bases between. From germline, CDR1 is LNHNV and CDR2 YYDKDF (reference sequence). This CDR3 region has 14 residues. CDR3: CATSRTAGTTEAFF. DNA of the CDR3: TGTGCCACCAGCAGAACCGCCGGGACCACTGAAGCTTTCTTT.

This clonotype was recorded at least ten times. The chain has TRBV10-3 and TRBJ1-5; no clear D gene. The length of the CDR3 is 14 residues. V was pared by 3 bases and J by 0 bases, with 6 bases between. Germline V gene lookup returns CDR1 ENHRY and CDR2 SYGVKD. This CDR3 is CAISDDPSNQPQHF. The CDR3 nucleotides are TGTGCCATCAGTGATGACCCTAGCAATCAGCCCCAGCATTTT.